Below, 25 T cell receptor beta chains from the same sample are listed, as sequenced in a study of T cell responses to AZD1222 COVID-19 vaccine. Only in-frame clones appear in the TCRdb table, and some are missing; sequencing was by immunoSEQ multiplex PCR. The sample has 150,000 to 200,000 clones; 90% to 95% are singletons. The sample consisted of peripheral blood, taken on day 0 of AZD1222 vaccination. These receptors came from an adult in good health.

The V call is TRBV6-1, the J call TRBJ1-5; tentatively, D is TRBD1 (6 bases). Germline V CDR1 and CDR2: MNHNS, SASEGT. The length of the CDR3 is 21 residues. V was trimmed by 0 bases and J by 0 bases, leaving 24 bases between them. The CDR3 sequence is CASSEALGGGHRRSSNQPQHF. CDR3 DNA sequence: TGTGCCAGCAGTGAAGCGCTCGGTGGGGGACACCGGAGGTCTAGCAATCAGCCCCAGCATTTT.

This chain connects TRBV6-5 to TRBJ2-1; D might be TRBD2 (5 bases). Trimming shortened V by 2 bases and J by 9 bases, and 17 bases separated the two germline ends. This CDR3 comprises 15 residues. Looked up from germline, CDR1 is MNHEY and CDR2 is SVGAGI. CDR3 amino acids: CASSYQVGVYGEQFF. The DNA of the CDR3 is TGTGCCAGCAGTTACCAGGTGGGAGTCTATGGTGAGCAGTTCTTC.

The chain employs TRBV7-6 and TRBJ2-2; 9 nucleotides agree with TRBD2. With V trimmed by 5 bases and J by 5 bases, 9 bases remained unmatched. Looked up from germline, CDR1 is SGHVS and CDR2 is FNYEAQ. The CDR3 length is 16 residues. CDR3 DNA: TGTGCCAGCAGCCAAACGACTAGCGGAGGGACCGGGGAGCTGTTTTTT. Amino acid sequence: CASSQTTSGGTGELFF.

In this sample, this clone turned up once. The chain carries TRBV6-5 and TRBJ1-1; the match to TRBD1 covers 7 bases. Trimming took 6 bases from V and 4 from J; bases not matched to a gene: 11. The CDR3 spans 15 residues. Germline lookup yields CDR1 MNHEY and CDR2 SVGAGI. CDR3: CASRGRQGYGTEAFF. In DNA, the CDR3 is TGTGCCAGCAGAGGACGACAGGGATATGGCACTGAAGCTTTCTTT.

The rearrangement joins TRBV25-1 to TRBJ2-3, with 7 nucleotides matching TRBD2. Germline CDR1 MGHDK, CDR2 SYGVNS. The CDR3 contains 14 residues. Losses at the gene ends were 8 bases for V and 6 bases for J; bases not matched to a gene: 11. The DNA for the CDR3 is TGTGCCAGCTGGGGAGGGTACTTATGGGATACGCAGTATTTT. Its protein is CASWGGYLWDTQYF.

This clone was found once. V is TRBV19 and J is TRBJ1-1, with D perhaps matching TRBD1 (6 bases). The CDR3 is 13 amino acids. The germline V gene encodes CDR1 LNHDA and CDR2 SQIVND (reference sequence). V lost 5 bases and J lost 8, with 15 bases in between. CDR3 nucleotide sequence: TGTGCCAGTAGTCGGTCGGGGGCGGCCGAAGCTTTCTTT. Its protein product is CASSRSGAAEAFF.

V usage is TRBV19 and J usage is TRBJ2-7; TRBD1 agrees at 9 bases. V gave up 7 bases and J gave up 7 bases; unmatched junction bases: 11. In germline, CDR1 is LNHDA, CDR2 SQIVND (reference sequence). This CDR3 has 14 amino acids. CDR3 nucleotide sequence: TGTGCCAGTATGAGGGGACAGGGTGCCACTGAGCAGTACTTC. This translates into CASMRGQGATEQYF.

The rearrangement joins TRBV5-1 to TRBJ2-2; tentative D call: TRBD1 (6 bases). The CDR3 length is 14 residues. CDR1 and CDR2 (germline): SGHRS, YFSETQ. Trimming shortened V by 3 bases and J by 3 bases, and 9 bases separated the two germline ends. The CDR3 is CASSWDTDTGELFF. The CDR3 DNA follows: TGCGCCAGCAGCTGGGACACGGACACCGGGGAGCTGTTTTTT.

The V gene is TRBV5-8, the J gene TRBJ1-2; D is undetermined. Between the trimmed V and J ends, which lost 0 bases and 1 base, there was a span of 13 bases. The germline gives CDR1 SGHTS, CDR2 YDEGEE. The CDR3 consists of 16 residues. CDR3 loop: CASSLDPVLRNYGYTF. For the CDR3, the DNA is TGTGCCAGCAGCTTGGATCCGGTGTTGCGTAACTATGGCTACACCTTC.

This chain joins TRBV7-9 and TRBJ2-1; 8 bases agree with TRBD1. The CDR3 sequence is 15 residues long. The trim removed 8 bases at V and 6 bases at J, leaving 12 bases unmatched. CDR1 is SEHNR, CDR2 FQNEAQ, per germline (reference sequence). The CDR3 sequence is CASRRERGQANEQFF. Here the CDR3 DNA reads TGTGCCAGCCGTAGAGAGAGGGGACAGGCCAATGAGCAGTTCTTC.

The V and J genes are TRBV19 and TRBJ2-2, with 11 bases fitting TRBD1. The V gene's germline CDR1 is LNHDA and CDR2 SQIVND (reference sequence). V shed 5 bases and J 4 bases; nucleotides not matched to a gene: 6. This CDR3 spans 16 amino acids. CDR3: CASSPGTGGSTGELFF. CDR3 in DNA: TGTGCCAGTAGTCCGGGGACAGGGGGTAGCACCGGGGAGCTGTTTTTT.

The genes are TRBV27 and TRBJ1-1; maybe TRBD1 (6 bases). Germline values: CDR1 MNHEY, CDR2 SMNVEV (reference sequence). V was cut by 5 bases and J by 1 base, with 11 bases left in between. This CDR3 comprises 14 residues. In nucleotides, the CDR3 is TGTGCCAGCAGTATAAACAGGGAGAACACTGAAGCTTTCTTT. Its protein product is CASSINRENTEAFF.

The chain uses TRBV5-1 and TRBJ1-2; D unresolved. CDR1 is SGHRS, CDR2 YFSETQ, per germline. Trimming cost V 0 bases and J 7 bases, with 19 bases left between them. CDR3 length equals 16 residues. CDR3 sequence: CASSLGHSGVVSGYTF. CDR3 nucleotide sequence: TGCGCCAGCAGCTTGGGACATAGCGGGGTCGTCAGTGGCTACACCTTC.

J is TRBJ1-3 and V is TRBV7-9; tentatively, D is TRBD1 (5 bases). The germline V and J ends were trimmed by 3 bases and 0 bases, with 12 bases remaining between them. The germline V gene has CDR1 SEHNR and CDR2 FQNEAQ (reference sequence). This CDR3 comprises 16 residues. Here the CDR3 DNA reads TGTGCCAGCAGCTTTATGGACACCCACTCTGGAAACACCATATATTTT. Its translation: CASSFMDTHSGNTIYF.

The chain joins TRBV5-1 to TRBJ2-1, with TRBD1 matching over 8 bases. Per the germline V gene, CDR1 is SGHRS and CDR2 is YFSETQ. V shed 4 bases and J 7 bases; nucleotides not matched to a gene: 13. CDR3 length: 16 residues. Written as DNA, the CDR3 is TGCGCCAGCAGCCCCGGACAGGGCCCGACCCGAAATGAGCAGTTCTTC. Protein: CASSPGQGPTRNEQFF.

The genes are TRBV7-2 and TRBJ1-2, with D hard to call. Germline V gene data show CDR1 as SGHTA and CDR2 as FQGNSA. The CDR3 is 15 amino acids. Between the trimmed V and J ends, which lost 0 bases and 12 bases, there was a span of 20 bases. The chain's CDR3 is CASSLALGLPSGHTF. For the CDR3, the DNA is TGTGCCAGCAGCTTAGCGCTAGGGCTGCCTTCAGGTCACACCTTC.

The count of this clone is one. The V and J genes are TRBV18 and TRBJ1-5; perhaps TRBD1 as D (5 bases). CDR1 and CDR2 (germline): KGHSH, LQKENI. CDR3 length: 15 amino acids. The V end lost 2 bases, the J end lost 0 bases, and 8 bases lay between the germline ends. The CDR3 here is CASSPATASNQPQHF. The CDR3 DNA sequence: TGTGCCAGCTCACCAGCGACAGCTAGCAATCAGCCCCAGCATTTT.

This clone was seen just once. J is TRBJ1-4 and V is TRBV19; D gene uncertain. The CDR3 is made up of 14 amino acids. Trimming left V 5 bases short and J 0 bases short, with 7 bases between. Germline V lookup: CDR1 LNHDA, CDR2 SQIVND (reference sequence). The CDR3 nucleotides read TGTGCCAGTAGTGGAGGCTCAACTAATGAAAAACTGTTTTTT. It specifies CASSGGSTNEKLFF.

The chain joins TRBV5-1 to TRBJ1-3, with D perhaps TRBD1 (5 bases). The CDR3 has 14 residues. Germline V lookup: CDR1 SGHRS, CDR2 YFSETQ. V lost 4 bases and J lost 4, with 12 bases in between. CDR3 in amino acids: CASSGGGTGNTIYF. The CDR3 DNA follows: TGCGCCAGCAGCGGTGGGGGTACCGGAAACACCATATATTTT.

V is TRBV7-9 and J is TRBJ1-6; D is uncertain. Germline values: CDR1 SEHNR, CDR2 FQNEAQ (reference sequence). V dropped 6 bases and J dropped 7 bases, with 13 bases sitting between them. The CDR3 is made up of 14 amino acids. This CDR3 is CASRVDWINSPLHF. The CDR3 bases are TGTGCCAGCAGGGTGGACTGGATCAATTCACCCCTCCACTTT.

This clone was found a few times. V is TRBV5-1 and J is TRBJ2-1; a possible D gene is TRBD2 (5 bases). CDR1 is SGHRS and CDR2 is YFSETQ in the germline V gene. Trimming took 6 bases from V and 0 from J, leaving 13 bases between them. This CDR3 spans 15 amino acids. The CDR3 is CASTSEVPSYNEQFF. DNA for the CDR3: TGCGCCAGCACCTCGGAGGTACCCTCCTACAATGAGCAGTTCTTC. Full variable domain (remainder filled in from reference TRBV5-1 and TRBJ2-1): KAGVTQTPRYLIKTRGQQVTLSCSPISGHRSVSWYQQTPGQGLQFLFEYFSETQRNKGNFPGRFSGRQFSNSRSEMNVSTLELGDSALYLCASTSEVPSYNEQFFGPGTRLTVL.

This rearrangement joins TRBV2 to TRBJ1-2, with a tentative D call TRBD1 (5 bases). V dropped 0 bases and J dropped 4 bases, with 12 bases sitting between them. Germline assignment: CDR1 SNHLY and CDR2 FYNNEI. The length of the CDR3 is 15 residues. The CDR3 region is CASSEARTGIYGYTF. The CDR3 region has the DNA TGTGCCAGCAGTGAAGCTCGAACAGGAATCTATGGCTACACCTTC.

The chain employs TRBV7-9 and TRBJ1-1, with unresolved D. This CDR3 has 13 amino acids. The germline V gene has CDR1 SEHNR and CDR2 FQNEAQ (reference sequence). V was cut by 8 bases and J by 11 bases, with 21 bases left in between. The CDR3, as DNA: TGTGCCAGCCGCGAGACGGAAACCTTCCGGGCTTTCTTT. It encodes CASRETETFRAFF.

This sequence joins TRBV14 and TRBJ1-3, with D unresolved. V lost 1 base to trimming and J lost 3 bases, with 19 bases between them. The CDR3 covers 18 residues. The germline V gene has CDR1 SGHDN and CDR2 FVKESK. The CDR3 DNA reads TGTGCCAGCAGCCAAGGCGCTTCTACGGCGGGCTTTGGAAACACCATATATTTT. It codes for CASSQGASTAGFGNTIYF. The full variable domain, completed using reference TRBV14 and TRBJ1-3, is EAGVTQFPSHSVIEKGQTVTLRCDPISGHDNLYWYRRVMGKEIKFLLHFVKESKQDESGMPNNRFLAERTGGTYSTLKVQPAELEDSGVYFCASSQGASTAGFGNTIYFGEGSWLTVV.

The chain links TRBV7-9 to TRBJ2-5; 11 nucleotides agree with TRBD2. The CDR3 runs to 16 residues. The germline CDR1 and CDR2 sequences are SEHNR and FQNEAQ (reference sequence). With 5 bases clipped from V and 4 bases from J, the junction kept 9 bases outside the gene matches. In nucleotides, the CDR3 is TGTGCCAGCAGCCCCCGGGGTAGCGGGAGGGCAGAGACCCAGTACTTC. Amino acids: CASSPRGSGRAETQYF.